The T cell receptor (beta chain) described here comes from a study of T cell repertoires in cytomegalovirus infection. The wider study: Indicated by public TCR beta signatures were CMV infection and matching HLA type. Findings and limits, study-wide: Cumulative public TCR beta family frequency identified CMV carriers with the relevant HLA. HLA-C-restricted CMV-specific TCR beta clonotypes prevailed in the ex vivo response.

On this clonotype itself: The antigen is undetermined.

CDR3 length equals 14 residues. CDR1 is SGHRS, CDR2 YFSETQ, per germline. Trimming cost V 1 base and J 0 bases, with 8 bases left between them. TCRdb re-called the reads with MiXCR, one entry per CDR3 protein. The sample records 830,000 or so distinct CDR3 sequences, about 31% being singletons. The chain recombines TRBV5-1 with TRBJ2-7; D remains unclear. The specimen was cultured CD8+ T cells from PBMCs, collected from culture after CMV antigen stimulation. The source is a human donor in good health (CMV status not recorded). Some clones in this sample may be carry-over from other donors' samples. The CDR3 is CASSLSVSSYEQYV. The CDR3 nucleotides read TGCGCCAGCAGCTTGAGCGTCAGCTCCTACGAGCAGTACGTC.